These 28 T cell receptor beta chains were sequenced from one sample in a study of human T cells and chemical hapten exposure. TCRdb ran MiXCR on the RACE reads and lists one entry per CDR3 protein. The profile shows 280,000 or so distinct CDR3 sequences, around 7% of them singletons. The time point is: pre-sensitization, week 0. Treatment specified: therapeutic diphenylcyclopropenone sensitization with weekly scalp DPC. The sample in question was whole blood, obtained in connection with sensitization to the hapten diphenylcyclopropenone (DPC). The receptors shown here come from a man between 18 and 29 years old with alopecia areata. Some clones in this sample may be carry-over from other donors' samples.

This clonotype was observed at least ten times. The chain has TRBV20-1 and TRBJ1-5, with D possibly being TRBD1 (5 bases). The CDR3 extends over 14 amino acids. In germline, CDR1 is DFQATT, CDR2 SNEGSKA (reference sequence). V lost 5 bases to trimming and J lost 3 bases, with 14 bases between them. The CDR3 sequence: CSAQVGANNQPQHF. In nucleotides, the CDR3 is TGCAGTGCTCAAGTAGGGGCTAACAATCAGCCCCAGCATTTT.

A word on this clonotype: The conserved phenylalanine or tryptophan is not found at the CDR3 terminus, so this likely reflects a read error. The gene calls are TRBV2 and TRBJ1-2; the D is unclear. V was trimmed by 6 bases and J by 8 bases, leaving 22 bases between them. Germline-derived CDR1 and CDR2 are SNHLY and FYNNEI. The CDR3 contains 15 residues. The CDR3 DNA is TGTGCCAGCAGGAGGCCCTGGGCCTCTTATTTGGGCTACACCTCC. Its protein product is CASRRPWASYLGYTS.

This clonotype occurred many times. The chain combines TRBV20-1 with TRBJ2-7; 10 nucleotides match TRBD1. The CDR3 length is 14 residues. Germline CDR1 and CDR2: DFQATT and SNEGSKA (reference sequence). V was pared by 3 bases and J by 5 bases, with 7 bases of the junction left unmatched. This CDR3 is CSARGTGEIDEQYF. In DNA, the CDR3 is TGCAGTGCTAGGGGGACAGGGGAAATCGACGAGCAGTACTTC.

Ten or more counts support this clonotype. The CDR3 here is CASSYGTGNEKLFF. CDR3 coding DNA: TGTGCCAGCAGCTACGGGACAGGAAATGAAAAACTGTTTTTT. This sequence joins TRBV5-6 and TRBJ1-4, with 8 bases identical to TRBD1. With V trimmed by 3 bases and J by 5 bases, 3 bases remained unmatched. The CDR3 extends over 14 amino acids. From germline, CDR1 is SGHDT and CDR2 YYEEEE.

This sequence joins TRBV5-1 and TRBJ2-1; 8 positions agree with TRBD1. V lost 4 bases to trimming and J lost 3 bases; unmatched junction nucleotides: 3. Germline V gene data show CDR1 as SGHRS and CDR2 as YFSETQ. CDR3 length: 14 amino acids. The CDR3 region is CASSKDRDYNEQFF. The CDR3 nucleotides read TGCGCCAGCAGCAAGGACAGGGACTACAATGAGCAGTTCTTC.

The chain is built from TRBV4-1 and TRBJ2-7; perhaps TRBD1 as D (6 bases). Germline V lookup: CDR1 MGHRA, CDR2 YSYEKL. Trimming cost V 3 bases and J 2 bases, with 11 bases left between them. The CDR3 is 14 residues long. CDR3 DNA sequence: TGCGCCAGCAGCCACTCTAGGGGGACCTACGAGCAGTACTTC. Translated, it gives CASSHSRGTYEQYF.

CDR3 in DNA: TGTGCCAGCAGCCCCCGACAGGGCCCGAGGTACGATGAGCAGTTCTTC. This translates into CASSPRQGPRYDEQFF. This sequence joins TRBV7-8 and TRBJ2-1, with 7 bases fitting TRBD1. This CDR3 region has 16 residues. V shed 5 bases, J shed 8 bases, and the junction held 15 bases outside the gene matches. Per the germline V gene, CDR1 is SGHVS and CDR2 is FQNEAQ.

There are a few counts of this clonotype. This chain uses TRBV20-1 with TRBJ1-6; 10 bases fit TRBD1. Germline V CDR1 and CDR2: DFQATT, SNEGSKA (reference sequence). J lost 3 bases, V lost 5 bases, and 4 bases had no gene match. CDR3 length: 15 amino acids. Here the CDR3 DNA reads TGCAGTGCTGGGACAGGGGCGATCTATAATTCACCCCTCCACTTT. It specifies CSAGTGAIYNSPLHF.

There are a few counts of this clonotype. As DNA, the CDR3 is TGCAGCGTTCAGGGACCGAAAGAGACCCAGTACTTC. Translated: CSVQGPKETQYF. The chain has TRBV29-1 and TRBJ2-5; D is tentatively TRBD1 or TRBD2 (5 bases each). The CDR3 consists of 12 residues. Trimming shortened V by 5 bases and J by 3 bases, and 10 bases separated the two germline ends. Germline-derived CDR1 and CDR2 are SQVTM and ANQGSEA. Full variable domain (missing parts from reference TRBV29-1 and TRBJ2-5): SAVISQKPSRDICQRGTSLTIQCQVDSQVTMMFWYRQQPGQSLTLIATANQGSEATYESGFVIDKFPISRPNLTFSTLTVSNMSPEDSSIYLCSVQGPKETQYFGPGTRLLVL.

The CDR3 sequence is CASSGTELYGYTF. The CDR3 DNA reads TGTGCCAGCAGCGGGACGGAATTATATGGCTACACCTTC. V is TRBV6-6 and J is TRBJ1-2, with a possible D match to TRBD1 (5 bases). The germline V gene encodes CDR1 MNHNY and CDR2 SVGAGI (reference sequence). The V and J ends lost 6 bases and 5 bases respectively, with 13 bases between them. This CDR3 region has 13 residues.

Many counts were recorded for this clonotype. V is TRBV7-9 and J is TRBJ2-1, with 7 nucleotides matching TRBD2. The CDR3 consists of 16 residues. Germline values: CDR1 SEHNR, CDR2 FQNEAQ (reference sequence). The ends lost 2 bases at V and 4 bases at J; junction bases unmatched: 8. The CDR3 DNA reads TGTGCCAGCAGCTTATTTGGGACTACCTCATACAATGAGCAGTTCTTC. Its protein product is CASSLFGTTSYNEQFF.

There are many counts of this clonotype. The chain joins TRBV7-2 to TRBJ1-6; unclear D gene. With 5 bases removed from V and 0 bases from J, the gap between germline ends came to 11 bases. CDR1 is SGHTA, CDR2 FQGNSA, per germline. This CDR3 comprises 16 residues. The CDR3: CASSAYMSSYNSPLHF. CDR3 DNA: TGTGCCAGCAGCGCATACATGAGCTCCTATAATTCACCCCTCCACTTT.

The chain couples TRBV12-3 or TRBV12-4 to TRBJ2-2, with TRBD2 identical over 10 bases. V shed 7 bases, J shed 3 bases, and the junction held 11 bases outside the gene matches. The CDR3 loop spans 17 amino acids. This CDR3 is CASTRPLAGADTGELFF. Written as DNA, the CDR3 is TGTGCCAGCACCCGCCCTCTAGCGGGGGCCGACACCGGGGAGCTGTTTTTT.

This clonotype was counted between two and nine times. V usage is TRBV20-1 and J usage is TRBJ1-1; D may be TRBD1 (5 bases). This CDR3 is built from 14 residues. Trimming pared 0 bases from V and 1 base from J, leaving 9 bases between. In germline, CDR1 is DFQATT, CDR2 SNEGSKA (reference sequence). CDR3 in amino acids: CSARDSGKNTEAFF. As DNA, the CDR3 is TGCAGTGCTAGAGACTCAGGGAAGAACACTGAAGCTTTCTTT.

This clonotype has only a few counts. The chain links TRBV4-3 to TRBJ2-3, with 7 bases lining up with TRBD1. This CDR3 spans 13 amino acids. The germline V gene encodes CDR1 LGHNA and CDR2 YSLEER. V lost 3 bases, J lost 10 bases, and 7 bases stayed unmatched. This CDR3 is CASSQIEGAAQYF. The CDR3 coding sequence is TGCGCCAGCAGCCAGATCGAGGGGGCGGCGCAGTATTTT.

The genes are TRBV7-2 and TRBJ1-2; 7 positions agree with TRBD1. Unmatched junction bases numbered 7, after V lost 8 bases and J lost 4 bases. The CDR3 sequence is 13 residues long. CDR1 is SGHTA and CDR2 is FQGNSA in the germline V gene. The DNA of the CDR3 is TGTGCCAGCTCCCGATGGGACAGCTATGGCTACACCTTC. Translating it yields CASSRWDSYGYTF.

This clonotype was counted between two and nine times. This chain uses TRBV28 with TRBJ1-4; D gene ambiguous. This CDR3 has 16 amino acids. With 1 base removed from V and 2 bases from J, the gap between germline ends came to 11 bases. CDR1 MDHEN and CDR2 SYDVKM come from the germline V gene. CDR3 bases: TGTGCCAGCAGTTTATTTGACCCCAGGACTAATGAAAAACTGTTTTTT. Amino acids: CASSLFDPRTNEKLFF.

This clonotype was found a few times. The genes are TRBV12-3 or TRBV12-4 and TRBJ2-2; 9 positions match TRBD1. The CDR3 runs to 14 residues. Trimming cost V 7 bases and J 5 bases; bases outside gene matches: 5. For the CDR3, the DNA is TGTGCCAGCACCCGGGACAGGGTTACCGGGGAGCTGTTTTTT. Amino acids: CASTRDRVTGELFF.

This clonotype came up a few times. CDR3 residues: CASSQGRGARSRDEQYF. DNA for the CDR3: TGCGCCAGCAGCCAAGGTAGAGGGGCCCGCTCGCGGGACGAGCAGTACTTC. This sequence joins TRBV4-1 and TRBJ2-7; D might be TRBD1 or TRBD2, each matching 5 bases. Germline V gives CDR1 MGHRA, CDR2 YSYEKL. V lost 1 base to trimming and J lost 5 bases, with 21 bases between them. The CDR3 totals 17 residues.

In nucleotides, the CDR3 is TGTGCCAGCAGTCAGAAGCGTGCCGGGGAGCTGTTTTTT. It yields the protein CASSQKRAGELFF. The chain has TRBV2 and TRBJ2-2; no clear D. Germline V gene data show CDR1 as SNHLY and CDR2 as FYNNEI. Trimming shortened V by 5 bases and J by 6 bases, and 10 bases separated the two germline ends. This CDR3 has 13 amino acids.

The table lists this clonotype with a few counts. The chain combines TRBV11-2 with TRBJ2-7; unclear D gene. Looked up from germline, CDR1 is SGHAT and CDR2 is FQNNGV. This CDR3 is built from 14 residues. Trimming removed 4 bases at V and 6 bases at J, with 16 bases between. CDR3 region: CASSSLRIGREQYF. CDR3 DNA sequence: TGTGCCAGCAGCTCTCTAAGGATTGGGCGCGAGCAGTACTTC.

As regards this clonotype: Being one base from a much bigger clone, this may be a read error. This chain links TRBV24-1 with TRBJ2-2; the match to TRBD2 covers 9 bases. The germline V gene has CDR1 KGHDR and CDR2 SFDVKD. The length of the CDR3 is 15 residues. The CDR3 loop reads CATSSSGVITGEPFF. The CDR3 region has the DNA TGTGCCACCAGTTCTAGCGGGGTAATCACCGGGGAGCCGTTTTTT.

This clonotype was seen more than once but under ten times. The CDR3 loop is CASHAWGETQYF. The CDR3 nucleotides read TGCGCCAGCCACGCCTGGGGGGAGACCCAGTACTTC. This chain links TRBV5-1 with TRBJ2-5, with D possibly being TRBD1 or TRBD2 (5 bases each). The CDR3 has 12 amino acids. V was shortened by 7 bases and J by 5 bases, with 12 bases between the two germline ends. Germline CDR1 SGHRS, CDR2 YFSETQ.

The V and J genes are TRBV7-2 and TRBJ2-5, with D possibly called TRBD1 or TRBD2 (7 bases each). This CDR3 has 15 amino acids. Germline loops: CDR1 SGHTA, CDR2 FQGNSA. V dropped 6 bases and J dropped 5 bases, with 19 bases sitting between them. DNA for the CDR3: TGTGCCAGCAGGACTAGCAGGGGGGCCGGGGAGACCCAGTACTTC. Residues: CASRTSRGAGETQYF.

The table lists this clonotype with many counts. The chain is built from TRBV7-9 and TRBJ1-4, with D possibly TRBD1 on 6 matching bases. Trimming pared 1 base from V and 5 bases from J, leaving 14 bases between. There are 16 residues in the CDR3. CDR1 and CDR2 from the germline V gene are SEHNR and FQNEAQ (reference sequence). The CDR3 spells CASSLEGRGRNEKLFF. CDR3 sequence (DNA): TGTGCCAGCAGCTTAGAAGGCAGGGGCAGAAATGAAAAACTGTTTTTT.

This clonotype was counted many times. V usage is TRBV12-3 or TRBV12-4 and J usage is TRBJ1-6; D possibly corresponds to TRBD1 (5 bases). The V gene lost 6 bases and the J gene lost 7 bases, with 16 bases spanning the gap. The CDR3 totals 15 residues. CDR3 nucleotide sequence: TGTGCCAGCAGCCACAGCAGGACAAGGAATTCACCCCTCCACTTT. Translated, it gives CASSHSRTRNSPLHF.

This clonotype was counted a few times. The V call is TRBV7-3, the J call TRBJ2-3; D is unresolved. The CDR3 length is 14 residues. The germline CDR1 and CDR2 sequences are SGHTA and FQGTGA. V lost 1 base to trimming and J lost 2 bases, with 7 bases between them. CDR3 loop: CASSLSLLTDTQYF. Written as DNA, the CDR3 is TGTGCCAGCAGCTTAAGCTTACTCACAGATACGCAGTATTTT.

There are many counts of this clonotype. V gene TRBV4-1 combines with J gene TRBJ1-2; 9 bases align to TRBD1. Germline loops: CDR1 MGHRA, CDR2 YSYEKL. V was pared by 2 bases and J by 1 base, with 11 bases of the junction left unmatched. The CDR3 length is 18 residues. CDR3 nucleotide sequence: TGCGCCAGCAGCCAAAGGGACAGGGCTTTTTTTAATAACTATGGCTACACCTTC. This encodes CASSQRDRAFFNNYGYTF.